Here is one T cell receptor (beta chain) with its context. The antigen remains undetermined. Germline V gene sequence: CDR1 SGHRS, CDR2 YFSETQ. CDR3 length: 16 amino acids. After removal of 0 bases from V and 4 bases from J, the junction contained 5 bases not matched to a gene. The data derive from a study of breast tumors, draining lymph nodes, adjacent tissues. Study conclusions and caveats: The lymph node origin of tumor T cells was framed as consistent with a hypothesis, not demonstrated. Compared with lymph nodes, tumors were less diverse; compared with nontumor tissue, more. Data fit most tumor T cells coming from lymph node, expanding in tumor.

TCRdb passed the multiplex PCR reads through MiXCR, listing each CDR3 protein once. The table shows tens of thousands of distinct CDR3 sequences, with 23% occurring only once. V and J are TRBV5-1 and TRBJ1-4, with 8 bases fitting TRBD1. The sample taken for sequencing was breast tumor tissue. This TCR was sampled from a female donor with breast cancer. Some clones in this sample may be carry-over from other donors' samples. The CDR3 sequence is CASSLVGTGFNEKLFF. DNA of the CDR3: TGCGCCAGCAGCTTGGTGGGGACAGGCTTTAATGAAAAACTGTTTTTT.